These T cell receptor beta chains were read from a single sample in a study of CD8+ T cells in alopecia areata. Method: immunoSEQ multiplex PCR; TCRdb's copy keeps in-frame clones and lacks some. The sample lists 200,000 to 250,000 clones; 50% to 65% were seen once. Sequencing used CD4+ T cells sorted from blood, obtained at week 0. The receptor source for this set is a human donor with alopecia areata. The CDR3 runs from the conserved cysteine through the conserved F or W. Fields, in order: V gene, D gene, J gene, clone size, CDR3 DNA, CDR3 protein. The D gene is left open where the match is weak. Clone size, where shown, is once, few, many, or a class for clones that have expanded.

TRBV18	-	TRBJ2-5	-	TGTGCCAGCTCACCACTACGGGGGGCAGAAGAGACCCAGTACTTC	CASSPLRGAEETQYF
TRBV7-3	-	TRBJ1-1	-	TGTGCCAGCAGCCCGACCCGCGGGGGCACTGAAGCTTTCTTT	CASSPTRGGTEAFF
TRBV4-1	-	TRBJ2-1	few	TGCGCCAGCAGCCAAGACAGACGGAGTTACAATGAGCAGTTCTTC	CASSQDRRSYNEQFF
TRBV5-1	TRBD1	TRBJ2-2	-	TGCGCCAGCAGCGGTCCCGGGACAGAGAACACCGGGGAGCTGTTTTTT	CASSGPGTENTGELFF
TRBV5-1	TRBD2	TRBJ2-3	-	TGCGCCAGCAGCACTAGCGGGGGGGCATATACGCAGTATTTT	CASSTSGGAYTQYF
TRBV28	-	TRBJ2-3	many	TGTGCCAGCACCACCCACGGGGAAGATACGCAGTATTTT	CASTTHGEDTQYF
TRBV4-1	-	TRBJ1-1	-	TGCGCCAGCGCTTGGGAAGGGTTGAACACTGAAGCTTTCTTT	CASAWEGLNTEAFF
TRBV4-1	-	TRBJ2-7	-	TGCGCCAGCAGCCAAGTCGGCCAGGGCAAGGTCGAGCAGTACTTC	CASSQVGQGKVEQYF
TRBV7-2	-	TRBJ2-5	-	TGTGCCAGCAGCTCATCACAAGAGACCCAGTACTTC	CASSSSQETQYF
TRBV30	-	TRBJ2-3	-	TGTGCCTGGAGTTCGGGCTTTTCAGATACGCAGTATTTT	CAWSSGFSDTQYF
TRBV25-1	-	TRBJ1-5	-	TGTGCCAGCAGTGAATCCCCGGATCAGCCCCAGCATTTT	CASSESPDQPQHF
TRBV30	-	TRBJ2-2	many	TGTGCCTGGGGACCACGCCTGGGGGAGCTGTTTTTT	CAWGPRLGELFF
TRBV4-1	-	TRBJ1-1	-	TGCGCCAGCAGCCAAGGGCCGGGGCTGAACACTGAAGCTTTCTTT	CASSQGPGLNTEAFF
TRBV2	-	TRBJ2-5	-	TGTGCCAGCAGTCGCAGACAGCATATGGGGCGCGAGACCCAGTACTTC	CASSRRQHMGRETQYF
TRBV6-6	-	TRBJ1-6	-	TGTGCCAGCAGCCGACAGTATAATTCACCCCTCCACTTT	CASSRQYNSPLHF
TRBV19	TRBD2	TRBJ2-2	few	TGTGCCACCGGGACTAGCGGCACCGGGGAGCTGTTTTTT	CATGTSGTGELFF
TRBV4-1	TRBD2	TRBJ2-5	-	TGCGCCAGCAGCTTAGCGGGACTAGCGGGAGGGGAGACCCAGTACTTC	CASSLAGLAGGETQYF
TRBV7-2	-	TRBJ2-1	-	TGTGCCAGCCGACTAGTCGGTTCCTACAATGAGCAGTTCTTC	CASRLVGSYNEQFF
TRBV5-1	TRBD1	TRBJ2-7	few	TGCGCCAGCAGCTTACAGCCCCCGGGACAGTCCACCTACGAGCAGTACTTC	CASSLQPPGQSTYEQYF
TRBV29-1	-	TRBJ2-6	-	TGCAGCGCTGTCATCACGCCTGGGGCCAACGTCCTGACTTTC	CSAVITPGANVLTF
TRBV5-6	-	TRBJ1-2	few	TGTGCCAGCAGCTTTTTGCAGCAGATTGGTGGCTACACCTTC	CASSFLQQIGGYTF
TRBV30	TRBD1	TRBJ2-2	-	TGTGCCTCTCTTCCCGGGACAGGGAGCACCGGGGAGCTGTTTTTT	CASLPGTGSTGELFF
TRBV29-1	-	TRBJ2-3	-	TGCAGCGGGAATACAGCGGATACGCAGTATTTT	CSGNTADTQYF
TRBV5-6	-	TRBJ2-1	-	TGTGCCAGCAGCTTGTCGAGAGAGCAGTTCTTC	CASSLSREQFF
TRBV6-5	-	TRBJ1-5	-	TGTGCCAGCAGCCGCGACGGGACAAGCAATCAGCCCCAGCATTTT	CASSRDGTSNQPQHF
TRBV4-1	-	TRBJ1-5	-	TGCGCCAGCAGCCAAGTCCAGGGCGGGCCCCAGCATTTT	CASSQVQGGPQHF
TRBV14	-	TRBJ1-2	many	TGTGCCAGCAGCCAAGAAAGGACGGGAGGCTACACCTTC	CASSQERTGGYTF
TRBV4-1	-	TRBJ2-1	-	TGCGCCAGCAGCCAGGTGGGGCGGAAGGACAATGAGCAGTTCTTC	CASSQVGRKDNEQFF
TRBV5-1	-	TRBJ2-5	-	TGCGCCAGCAGCTTGATTCATACGAGACAAGAGACCCAGTACTTC	CASSLIHTRQETQYF
TRBV30	TRBD1	TRBJ1-1	-	TGTGCCTGGAGTGTACCAAGACAGGGATTGAACACTGAAGCTTTCTTT	CAWSVPRQGLNTEAFF
TRBV7-3	-	TRBJ2-3	-	TGTGCCAGCGGAGGGAGCACAGATACGCAGTATTTT	CASGGSTDTQYF
TRBV30	-	TRBJ2-7	once	TGTGCCTGGAGCCTAAGCGTCCCCTACGAGCAGTACTTC	CAWSLSVPYEQYF
TRBV6-1	-	TRBJ2-7	-	TGTGCCAGCAGCCCCCGGTGGAGGGACCACGAGCAGTACTTC	CASSPRWRDHEQYF
TRBV4-1	-	TRBJ2-4	-	TGCGCCAGCAGCCAAGCCCCCCTTAGGGCCGGGGGCATTCAGTACTTC	CASSQAPLRAGGIQYF
TRBV6-5	TRBD2	TRBJ2-3	few	TGTGCCAGCAGTTCTAGCGGGAGAGGCACAGATACGCAGTATTTT	CASSSSGRGTDTQYF
TRBV7-2	-	TRBJ2-5	-	TGTGCCAGCAGCTTATTCAGCGAGACCCAGTACTTC	CASSLFSETQYF
TRBV6-5	TRBD1	TRBJ2-2	few	TGTGCCAGCAGGTTACAGGGGACCGGGGAGCTGTTTTTT	CASRLQGTGELFF
TRBV27	-	TRBJ2-5	-	TGTGCCAGCAGTTTAAGGGGTTTAGGAGAGACCCAGTACTTC	CASSLRGLGETQYF
TRBV9	-	TRBJ1-5	few	TGTGCCAGCAGCGTAGGGGTAGGGAGGAATCAGCCCCAGCATTTT	CASSVGVGRNQPQHF
TRBV7-2	-	TRBJ2-7	-	TGTGCCAGCAGCTCCCGGGCGGGACCCGCCTACGAGCAGTACTTC	CASSSRAGPAYEQYF
TRBV7-9	-	TRBJ1-1	few	TGTGCCAGCCGGGGAAACAGTAACACTGAAGCTTTCTTT	CASRGNSNTEAFF
TRBV29-1	TRBD2	TRBJ2-1	-	TGCAGCGTTGGCAGACTAGCGGGATCGGGGAATGAGCAGTTCTTC	CSVGRLAGSGNEQFF
TRBV7-2	TRBD1	TRBJ1-1	-	TGTGCCAGCAGCCCCCCCCCGGGACAGGGTAAAGCTTTCTTT	CASSPPPGQGKAFF
TRBV5-6	TRBD2	TRBJ2-7	-	TGTGCCAGCAGCCGTAGCGGGGGGTCCGAGCAGTACTTC	CASSRSGGSEQYF
TRBV5-1	TRBD2	TRBJ2-1	few	TGCGCCAGCAGCTTGGTCGCGGGAGGGCCTTCCAATGAGCAGTTCTTC	CASSLVAGGPSNEQFF
TRBV5-1	-	TRBJ1-1	few	TGCGCCAGCAGCGGCGGGACCGCCTTAATGAACACTGAAGCTTTCTTT	CASSGGTALMNTEAFF
TRBV30	-	TRBJ1-6	-	TGTGCCTGGAGTGGGAATGTCGGGGGCTCCTATAATTCACCCCTCCACTTT	CAWSGNVGGSYNSPLHF
TRBV5-1	-	TRBJ1-3	-	TGCGCCAGCAGCTCGGCCGGCTCGGCCTCTGGAAACACCATATATTTT	CASSSAGSASGNTIYF
TRBV29-1	-	TRBJ1-2	-	TGCAGCGTAGCAAGAGCTAACTATGGCTACACCTTC	CSVARANYGYTF
TRBV28	-	TRBJ1-2	many	TGTGCCAGCAGAACACACTCAGTCTTTAGCTACACCTTC	CASRTHSVFSYTF
TRBV15	-	TRBJ2-2	-	TGTGCCACCAGCAGAGAGAAGTGGCAGGGTGGTTCGGCCGGGGAGCTGTTTTTT	CATSREKWQGGSAGELFF
TRBV14	TRBD2	TRBJ2-7	-	TGTGCCAGCAGCCATACGACTAGCGACCGTTACGAGCAGTACTTC	CASSHTTSDRYEQYF
TRBV7-2	-	TRBJ1-1	-	TGTGCCAGCAGCCTTGACCGGAAGGCAGCTTTCTTT	CASSLDRKAAFF
TRBV5-1	-	TRBJ2-7	few	TGCGCCAGCAGCTTGGAGGGGGAGCAGTACTTC	CASSLEGEQYF
TRBV10-2	-	TRBJ2-3	-	TGCGCCAGCAGTGATCGGCGGAGAAGCACAGATACGCAGTATTTT	CASSDRRRSTDTQYF